This T cell receptor beta chain was captured in a study of blood T cell repertoires in COVID-19. Under the authors' procedure: Cell counts per sample came from amplifying reference gene primers. Sequencing was performed with immunoSEQ multiplex PCR; in TCRdb, only in-frame clones are kept and a portion is missing. V, J and clone size were drawn from that table, and D and trimming were deduced from the DNA. The table shows under 13,000 clones, with approximately 82% occurring only once. From germline, CDR1 is SGHTA and CDR2 FQGNSA. Between the trimmed V and J ends, which lost 5 bases and 2 bases, there was a span of 9 bases. There are 14 residues in the CDR3.

This TCR came from a human donor in a cohort sampled during active COVID-19. The sample was peripheral blood. V and J are TRBV7-2 and TRBJ2-2; D may be TRBD1 (5 bases). Here the CDR3 DNA reads TGTGCCAGCAGCAAGGACATTAACACCGGGGAGCTGTTTTTT. Protein sequence: CASSKDINTGELFF. Complete variable domain (other parts from reference TRBV7-2 and TRBJ2-2): GAGVSQSPSNKVTEKGKDVELRCDPISGHTALYWYRQSLGQGLEFLIYFQGNSAPDKSGLPSDRFSAERTGGSVSTLTIQRTQQEDSAVYLCASSKDINTGELFFGEGSRLTVL.